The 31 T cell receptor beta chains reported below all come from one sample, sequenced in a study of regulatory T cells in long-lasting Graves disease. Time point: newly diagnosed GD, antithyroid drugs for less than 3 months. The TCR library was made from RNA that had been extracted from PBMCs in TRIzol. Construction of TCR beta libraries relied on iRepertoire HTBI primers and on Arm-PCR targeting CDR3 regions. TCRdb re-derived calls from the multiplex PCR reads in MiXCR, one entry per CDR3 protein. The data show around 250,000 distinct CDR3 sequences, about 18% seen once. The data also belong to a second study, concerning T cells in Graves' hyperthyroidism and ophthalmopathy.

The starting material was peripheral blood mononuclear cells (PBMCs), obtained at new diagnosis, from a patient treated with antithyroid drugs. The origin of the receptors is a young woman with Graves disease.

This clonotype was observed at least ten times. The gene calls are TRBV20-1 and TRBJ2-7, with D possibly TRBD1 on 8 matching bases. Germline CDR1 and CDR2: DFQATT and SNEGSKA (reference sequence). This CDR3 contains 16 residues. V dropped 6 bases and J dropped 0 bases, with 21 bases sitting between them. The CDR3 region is CSASKGQGGSSYEQYF. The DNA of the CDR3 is TGCAGTGCCTCTAAAGGACAGGGAGGGAGCTCCTACGAGCAGTACTTC.

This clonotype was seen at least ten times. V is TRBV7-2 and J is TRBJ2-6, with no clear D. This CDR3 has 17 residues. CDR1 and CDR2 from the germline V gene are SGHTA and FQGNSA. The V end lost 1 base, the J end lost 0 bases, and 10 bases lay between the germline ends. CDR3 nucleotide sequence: TGTGCCAGCAGCTTAGTAGGGTCGGGCTCTGGGGCCAACGTCCTGACTTTC. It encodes CASSLVGSGSGANVLTF.

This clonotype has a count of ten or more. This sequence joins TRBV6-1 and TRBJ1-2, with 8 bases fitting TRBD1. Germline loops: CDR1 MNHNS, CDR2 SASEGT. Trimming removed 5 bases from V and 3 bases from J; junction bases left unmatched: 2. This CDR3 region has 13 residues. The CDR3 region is CASSQTGDYGYTF. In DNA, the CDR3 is TGTGCCAGCAGTCAGACAGGGGACTATGGCTACACCTTC.

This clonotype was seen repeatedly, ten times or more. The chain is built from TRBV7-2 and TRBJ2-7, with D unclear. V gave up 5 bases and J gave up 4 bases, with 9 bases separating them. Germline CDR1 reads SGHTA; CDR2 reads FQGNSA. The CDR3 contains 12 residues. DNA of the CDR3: TGTGCCAGCAGCCCTAGGCGATACGAGCAGTACTTC. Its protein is CASSPRRYEQYF.

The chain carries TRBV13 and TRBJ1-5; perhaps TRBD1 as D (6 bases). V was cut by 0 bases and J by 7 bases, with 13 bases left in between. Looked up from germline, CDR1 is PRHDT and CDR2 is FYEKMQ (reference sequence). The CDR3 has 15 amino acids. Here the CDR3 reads CASSLGLGADQPQHF. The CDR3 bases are TGTGCCAGCAGCTTAGGCCTGGGGGCGGACCAGCCCCAGCATTTT.

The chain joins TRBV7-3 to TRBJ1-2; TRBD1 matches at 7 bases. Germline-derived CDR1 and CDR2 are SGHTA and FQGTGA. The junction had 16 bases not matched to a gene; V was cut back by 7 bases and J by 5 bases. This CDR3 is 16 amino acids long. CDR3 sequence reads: CASTPAGTAYWYGYTF. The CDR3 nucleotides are TGTGCCAGCACCCCGGCCGGGACAGCCTATTGGTATGGCTACACCTTC.

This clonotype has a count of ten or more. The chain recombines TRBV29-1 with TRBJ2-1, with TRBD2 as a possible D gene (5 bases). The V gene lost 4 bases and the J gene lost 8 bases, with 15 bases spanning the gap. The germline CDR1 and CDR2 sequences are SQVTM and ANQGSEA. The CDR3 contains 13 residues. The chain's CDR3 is CSVGRSGRDEQFF. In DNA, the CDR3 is TGCAGCGTTGGAAGAAGCGGTCGCGATGAGCAGTTCTTC.

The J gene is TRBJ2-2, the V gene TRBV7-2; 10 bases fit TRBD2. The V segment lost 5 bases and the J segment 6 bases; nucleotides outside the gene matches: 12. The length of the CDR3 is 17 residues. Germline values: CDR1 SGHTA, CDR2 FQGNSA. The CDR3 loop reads CASSPFLLAGDAGELFF. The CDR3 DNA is TGTGCCAGCAGCCCGTTCCTGCTAGCGGGGGACGCCGGGGAGCTGTTTTTT.

The CDR3 loop reads CASSLQGQYEAFF. The CDR3 DNA sequence: TGTGCCAGCAGTCTACAAGGACAGTATGAAGCTTTCTTT. This chain joins TRBV12-3 or TRBV12-4 and TRBJ1-1, with a possible D match to TRBD1 (6 bases). The CDR3 loop spans 13 amino acids. V was trimmed by 5 bases and J by 7 bases, leaving 14 bases between them.

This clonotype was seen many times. The CDR3 loop reads CSVESGGEQGHPLETQYF. The CDR3 DNA follows: TGCAGCGTTGAGTCCGGGGGCGAGCAGGGACATCCCTTAGAGACCCAGTACTTC. V is TRBV29-1 and J is TRBJ2-5; either TRBD1 or TRBD2 may fit D (6 bases each). The V gene's germline CDR1 is SQVTM and CDR2 ANQGSEA. The CDR3 sequence is 18 residues long. Trimming shortened V by 3 bases and J by 4 bases, and 27 bases separated the two germline ends.

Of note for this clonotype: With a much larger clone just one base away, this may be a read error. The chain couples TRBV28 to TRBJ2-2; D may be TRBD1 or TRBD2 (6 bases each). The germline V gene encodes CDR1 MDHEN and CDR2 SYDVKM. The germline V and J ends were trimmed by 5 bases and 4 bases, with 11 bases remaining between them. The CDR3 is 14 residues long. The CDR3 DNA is TGTGCCAGCAGTACGAGGGGGGCCACCGGGGAGCTGTTTTTT. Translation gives CASSTRGATGELFF.

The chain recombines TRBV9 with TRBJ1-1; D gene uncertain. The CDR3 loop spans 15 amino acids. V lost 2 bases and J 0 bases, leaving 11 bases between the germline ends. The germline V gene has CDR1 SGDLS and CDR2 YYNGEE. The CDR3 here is CASSVSVLMNTEAFF. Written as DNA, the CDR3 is TGTGCCAGCAGCGTGTCAGTGCTGATGAACACTGAAGCTTTCTTT.

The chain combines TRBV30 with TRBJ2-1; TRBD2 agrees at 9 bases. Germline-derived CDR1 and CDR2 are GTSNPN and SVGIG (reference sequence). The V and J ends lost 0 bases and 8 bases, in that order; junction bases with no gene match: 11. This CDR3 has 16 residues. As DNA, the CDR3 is TGTGCCTGGAGTGTACGCGGGAGGGCCATACAAGATGAGCAGTTCTTC. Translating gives CAWSVRGRAIQDEQFF.

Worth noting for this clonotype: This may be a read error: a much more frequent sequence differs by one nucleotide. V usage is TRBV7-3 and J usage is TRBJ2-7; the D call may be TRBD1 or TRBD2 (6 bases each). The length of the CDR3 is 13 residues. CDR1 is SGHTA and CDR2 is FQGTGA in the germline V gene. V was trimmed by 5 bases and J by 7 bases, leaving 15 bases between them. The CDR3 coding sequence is TGTGCCAGCAGCATCGACAGGCGGGATGAGCAGTACTTC. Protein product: CASSIDRRDEQYF.

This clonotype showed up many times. The CDR3 sequence: CSASLGRRNNSPLHF. The CDR3 coding sequence is TGCAGTGCTAGCCTCGGGAGGCGGAATAATTCACCCCTCCACTTT. The chain links TRBV20-1 to TRBJ1-6; D is undetermined. CDR1 is DFQATT, CDR2 SNEGSKA, per germline (reference sequence). The CDR3 is made up of 15 amino acids. Between the trimmed V and J ends, which lost 3 bases and 5 bases, there was a span of 14 bases.

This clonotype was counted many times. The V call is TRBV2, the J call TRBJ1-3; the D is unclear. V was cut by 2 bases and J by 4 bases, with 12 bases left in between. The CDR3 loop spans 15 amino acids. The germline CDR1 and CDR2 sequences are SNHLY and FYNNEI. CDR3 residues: CASSERMGNGNTIYF. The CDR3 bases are TGTGCCAGCAGTGAAAGGATGGGGAACGGAAACACCATATATTTT.

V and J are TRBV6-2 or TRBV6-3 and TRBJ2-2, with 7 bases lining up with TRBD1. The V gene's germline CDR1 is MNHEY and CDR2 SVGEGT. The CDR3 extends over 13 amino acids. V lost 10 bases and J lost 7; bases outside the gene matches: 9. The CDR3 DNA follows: TGTGCCACCAATTCACAGGGGATCGGGGAGCTGTTTTTT. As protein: CATNSQGIGELFF.

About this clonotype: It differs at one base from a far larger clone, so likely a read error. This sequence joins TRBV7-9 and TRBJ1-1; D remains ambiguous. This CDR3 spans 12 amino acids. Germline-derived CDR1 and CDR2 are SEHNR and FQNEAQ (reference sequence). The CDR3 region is CASSNSGTEALF. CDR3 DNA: TGTGCCAGCAGCAACAGTGGCACTGAAGCTCTCTTT. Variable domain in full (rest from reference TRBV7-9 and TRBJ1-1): DTGVSQNPRHKITKRGQNVTFRCDPISEHNRLYWYRQTLGQGPEFLTYFQNEAQLEKSRLLSDRFSAERPKGSFSTLEIQRTEQGDSAMYLCASSNSGTEALFGQGTRLTVV.

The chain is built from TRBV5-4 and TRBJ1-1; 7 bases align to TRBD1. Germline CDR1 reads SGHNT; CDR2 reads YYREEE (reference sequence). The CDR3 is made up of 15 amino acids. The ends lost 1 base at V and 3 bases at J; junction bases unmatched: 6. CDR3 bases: TGTGCCAGCAGCTTGCCTCTCCAGGGGGACACTGAAGCTTTCTTT. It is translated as CASSLPLQGDTEAFF. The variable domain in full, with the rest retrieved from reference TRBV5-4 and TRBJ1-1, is ETGVTQSPTHLIKTRGQQVTLRCSSQSGHNTVSWYQQALGQGPQFIFQYYREEENGRGNFPPRFSGLQFPNYSSELNVNALELDDSALYLCASSLPLQGDTEAFFGQGTRLTVV.

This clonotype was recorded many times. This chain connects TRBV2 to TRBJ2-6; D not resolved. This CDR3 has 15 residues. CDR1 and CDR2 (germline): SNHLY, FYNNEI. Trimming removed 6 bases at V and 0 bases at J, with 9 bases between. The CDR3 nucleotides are TGTGCCAGCAGCCCCATTGACTCTGGGGCCAACGTCCTGACTTTC. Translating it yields CASSPIDSGANVLTF.

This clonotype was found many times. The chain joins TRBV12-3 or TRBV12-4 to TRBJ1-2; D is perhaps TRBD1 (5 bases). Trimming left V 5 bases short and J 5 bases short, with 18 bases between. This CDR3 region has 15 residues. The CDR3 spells CASSPVARGLYGYTF. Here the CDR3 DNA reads TGTGCCAGCAGTCCCGTTGCCCGGGGGTTATATGGCTACACCTTC.

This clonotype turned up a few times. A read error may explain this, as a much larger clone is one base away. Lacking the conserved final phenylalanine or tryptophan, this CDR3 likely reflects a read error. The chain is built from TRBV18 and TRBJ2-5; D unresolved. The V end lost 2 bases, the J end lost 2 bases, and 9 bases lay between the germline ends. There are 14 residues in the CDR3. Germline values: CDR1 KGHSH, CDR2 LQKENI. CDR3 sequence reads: CASSPRSEQETQYL. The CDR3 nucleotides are TGTGCCAGCTCACCAAGGTCAGAACAAGAGACCCAGTACCTC.

Here the CDR3 DNA reads TGTGCCAGCAGGCCCTCGTTGACCTACAATGAGCAGTTCTTC. As protein: CASRPSLTYNEQFF. The chain couples TRBV2 to TRBJ2-1; D not resolved. The CDR3 consists of 14 residues. Germline V gives CDR1 SNHLY, CDR2 FYNNEI. With 6 bases removed from V and 2 bases from J, the gap between germline ends came to 11 bases.

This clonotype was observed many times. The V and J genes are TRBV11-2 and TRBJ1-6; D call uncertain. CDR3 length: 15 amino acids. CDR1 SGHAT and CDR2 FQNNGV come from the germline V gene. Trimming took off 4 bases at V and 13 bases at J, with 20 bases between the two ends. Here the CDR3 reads CASSSRPGNEEPLHF. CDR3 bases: TGTGCCAGCAGCTCGCGCCCTGGTAATGAGGAGCCCCTCCACTTT.

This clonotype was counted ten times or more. CDR3 coding DNA: TGTGCCAGCAGCCAAGGGGGGGCGCGGAACACTGAAGCTTTCTTT. It is translated as CASSQGGARNTEAFF. The chain recombines TRBV3-1 with TRBJ1-1; D perhaps matches TRBD1 (6 bases). The length of the CDR3 is 15 residues. V dropped 1 base and J dropped 1 base, with 10 bases sitting between them. The germline gives CDR1 LGHDT, CDR2 YNNKEL (reference sequence).

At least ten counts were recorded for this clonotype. The DNA of the CDR3 is TGTGCCAGCAGCCAAGAGGGGACAGGGGATGAAAAACTGTTTTTT. Translated: CASSQEGTGDEKLFF. The J gene is TRBJ1-4, the V gene TRBV4-2; 10 positions agree with TRBD1. The CDR3 contains 15 residues. CDR1 LGHNA and CDR2 YNFKEQ come from the germline V gene. V lost 0 bases, J lost 6 bases, and 1 base stayed unmatched.

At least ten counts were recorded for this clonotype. DNA of the CDR3: TGCGCCAGCAGCAATCGGACAAGCTACGAGAAGCAGTACTTC. This gives the protein CASSNRTSYEKQYF. V usage is TRBV5-1 and J usage is TRBJ2-7; a weak D match, TRBD1 (5 bases). V gave up 4 bases and J gave up 8 bases, with 19 bases separating them. Per the germline V gene, CDR1 is SGHRS and CDR2 is YFSETQ. The CDR3 sequence is 14 residues long. The variable domain in full, with the rest retrieved from reference TRBV5-1 and TRBJ2-7, is KAGVTQTPRYLIKTRGQQVTLSCSPISGHRSVSWYQQTPGQGLQFLFEYFSETQRNKGNFPGRFSGRQFSNSRSEMNVSTLELGDSALYLCASSNRTSYEKQYFGPGTRLTVT.

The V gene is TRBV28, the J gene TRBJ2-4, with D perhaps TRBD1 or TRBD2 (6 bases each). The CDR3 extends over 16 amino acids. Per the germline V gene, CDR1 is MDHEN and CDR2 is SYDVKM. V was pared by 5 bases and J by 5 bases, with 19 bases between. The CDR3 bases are TGTGCCAGCAGTCCTCCTTGGGGGGCAGGGGAAAACATTCAGTACTTC. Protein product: CASSPPWGAGENIQYF.

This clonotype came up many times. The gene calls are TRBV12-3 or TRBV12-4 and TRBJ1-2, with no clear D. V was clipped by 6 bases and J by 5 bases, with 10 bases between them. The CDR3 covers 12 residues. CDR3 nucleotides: TGTGCCAGCAGCAGTAGCACATATGGCTACACCTTC. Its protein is CASSSSTYGYTF.

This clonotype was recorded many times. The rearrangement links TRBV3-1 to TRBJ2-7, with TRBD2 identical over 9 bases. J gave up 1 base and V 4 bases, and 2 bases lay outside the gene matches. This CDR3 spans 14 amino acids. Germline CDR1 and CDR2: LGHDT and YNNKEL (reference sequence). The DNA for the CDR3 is TGTGCCAGCAGCCCTGCGGGGGGGTCCTACGAGCAGTACTTC. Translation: CASSPAGGSYEQYF.

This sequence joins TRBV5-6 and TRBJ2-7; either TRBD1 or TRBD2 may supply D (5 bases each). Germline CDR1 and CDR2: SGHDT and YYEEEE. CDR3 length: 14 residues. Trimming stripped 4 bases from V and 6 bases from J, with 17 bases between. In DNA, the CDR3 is TGTGCCAGCAGCCCGAGGGACCTCCTGGCCGAGCAGTACTTC. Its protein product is CASSPRDLLAEQYF.